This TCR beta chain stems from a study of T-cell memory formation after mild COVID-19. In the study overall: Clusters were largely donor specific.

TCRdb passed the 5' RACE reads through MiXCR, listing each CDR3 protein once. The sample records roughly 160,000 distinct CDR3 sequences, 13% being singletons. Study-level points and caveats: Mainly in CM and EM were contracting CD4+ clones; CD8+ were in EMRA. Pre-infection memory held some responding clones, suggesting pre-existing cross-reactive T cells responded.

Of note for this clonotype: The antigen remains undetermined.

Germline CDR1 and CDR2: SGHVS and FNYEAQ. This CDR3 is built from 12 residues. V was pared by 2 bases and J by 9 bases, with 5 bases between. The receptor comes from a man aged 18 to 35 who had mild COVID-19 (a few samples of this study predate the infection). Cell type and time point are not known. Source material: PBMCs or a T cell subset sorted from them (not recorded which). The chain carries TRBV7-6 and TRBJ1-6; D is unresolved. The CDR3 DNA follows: TGTGCCAGCAGCTTACTATTTTCACCCCTCCACTTT. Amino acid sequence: CASSLLFSPLHF.